This T cell receptor beta chain was found in a study of Graves' ophthalmopathy and Graves' hyperthyroidism. Study-wide points: With a specificity of 72.22% and a sensitivity of about 69%, the model predicted ophthalmopathy progression.

CDR3 length equals 13 residues. V shed 1 base and J shed 14 bases, with 17 bases lying between them. From germline, CDR1 is SGHVS and CDR2 FQNEAQ. RNA transcripts yielded amplified TCR beta CDR3 regions. First-round RT-PCR relied on HTBI primers, and a second-round multiplex PCR came next. Each CDR3 protein gets one entry after TCRdb re-called the multiplex PCR reads with MiXCR. Here the sample spans around 590,000 distinct CDR3 sequences, under 45% being singletons. Hyperthyroidism patients were newly diagnosed, under 2 months' duration, aged 18 to 65. Certain patients were not enrolled. These were patients with other autoimmune diseases, uncontrolled infections, pregnancy or lactation. Orbital computed tomography and thyroid ultrasound, along with TRAb, serum thyroxine and clinical symptoms, underpinned diagnosis. Concerning this clonotype: Its antigen is as yet unknown.

Sample: peripheral blood or thyroid tissue (not recorded which). The chain couples TRBV7-8 to TRBJ1-1; D unresolved. The clonotype was recovered from an adult man with Graves' hyperthyroidism. CDR3 residues: CASSLDRYNEQFF. For the CDR3, the DNA is TGTGCCAGCAGCTTAGATAGATACAATGAGCAGTTCTTT. Full variable domain (rest looked up from reference TRBV7-8 and TRBJ1-1): GAGVSQSPRYKVAKRGQDVALRCDPISGHVSLFWYQQALGQGPEFLTYFQNEAQLDKSGLPSDRFFAERPEGSVSTLKIQRTQQEDSAVYLCASSLDRYNEQFFGQGTRLTVV.